This TCR beta chain was profiled in a study of blood T cell repertoires in COVID-19. Study summary: The study drew acute and convalescent COVID-19 samples from the United States, Italy and Spain. Sample material is recorded as cDNA or gDNA derived from T cells, B-cell-depleted T cells, or PBMCs.

Authors' analysis steps: Estimation of nucleated cell counts was performed using reference gene primer amplification. Generated by immunoSEQ multiplex PCR, the TCRdb table keeps only in-frame clones and is missing some. D and trimming come from the DNA, and the V and J calls and clone size come from that table. This table holds over 200,000 clones, about four fifths found once. The V end lost 5 bases, the J end lost 7 bases, and 21 bases lay between the germline ends. Looked up from germline, CDR1 is SGHAT and CDR2 is FQNNGV. This CDR3 spans 16 amino acids. The chain uses TRBV11-2 and TRBJ1-5; the D gene is possibly TRBD1 (5 bases). Sequencing input: peripheral blood. The TCR originated in a man aged 50-60 years with active or convalescent COVID-19. CDR3 amino acids: CASSPSGGGAGQPQHF. The CDR3 nucleotides are TGTGCCAGCAGCCCTAGCGGGGGAGGGGCCGGACAGCCCCAGCATTTT.